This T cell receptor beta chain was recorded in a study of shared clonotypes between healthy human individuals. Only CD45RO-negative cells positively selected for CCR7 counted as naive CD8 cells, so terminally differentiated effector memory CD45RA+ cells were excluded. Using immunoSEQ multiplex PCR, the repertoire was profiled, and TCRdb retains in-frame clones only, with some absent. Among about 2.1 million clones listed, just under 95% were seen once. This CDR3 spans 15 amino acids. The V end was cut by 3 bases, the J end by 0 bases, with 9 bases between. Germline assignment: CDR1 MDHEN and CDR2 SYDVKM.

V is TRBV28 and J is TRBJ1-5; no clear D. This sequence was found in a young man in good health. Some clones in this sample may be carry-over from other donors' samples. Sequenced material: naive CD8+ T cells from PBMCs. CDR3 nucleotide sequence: TGTGCCAGCAGTTTGGTAGAGACTAGCAATCAGCCCCAGCATTTT. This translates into CASSLVETSNQPQHF.